The present TCR beta chain was sequenced within a study of CD8 T cells in Susac syndrome. The authors negatively isolated CD8+ and CD4+ T cells and FACS-enriched TEMRA cells. The ends were cut back, 3 bases at V and 7 bases at J, with 13 bases in the middle. The CDR3 is 13 residues long. CDR1 and CDR2 from the germline V gene are DFQATT and SNEGSKA (reference sequence). When the RNA was reverse transcribed, random hexamers were used with an input of roughly 0.45 to 1 ug. TCRdb re-called the immunoSEQ multiplex PCR reads through MiXCR, storing one row per CDR3 protein. The sample carries some 190,000 distinct CDR3 sequences, 90% to 95% recorded once.

The specimen was CD4+ T cells from PBMCs. The TCR originated in a human donor in good health. V usage is TRBV20-1 and J usage is TRBJ1-5; D unclear. The CDR3 coding sequence is TGCAGTGCTAGCTGGGAGGCAAGGCAGCCCCAGCATTTT. It encodes CSASWEARQPQHF.